These 2 T cell receptor beta chains originate from one sample sequenced in a study of T cells in Graves' hyperthyroidism and ophthalmopathy. RNA transcripts were the template for amplifying TCR beta CDR3 regions. The TCR CDR3 first-round RT-PCR relied on the HTBI primer set. Each CDR3 protein gets one entry after TCRdb re-called the multiplex PCR reads with MiXCR. The sample contains fewer than 650,000 distinct CDR3 sequences, roughly 14% of which appear only once. Sequencing was carried out using blood. The receptor source for this set is a woman aged 40 to 50 with Graves' ophthalmopathy.

This clonotype has at least ten counts. The V call is TRBV9, the J call TRBJ2-7, with 8 bases that match TRBD1. In germline, CDR1 is SGDLS, CDR2 YYNGEE. The CDR3 loop spans 14 amino acids. V lost 0 bases to trimming and J lost 3 bases; unmatched junction nucleotides: 2. CDR3 DNA: TGTGCCAGCAGCGTAGCTACAGGGGGCTACGAGCAGTACTTC. Protein sequence: CASSVATGGYEQYF. The full variable domain, in which reference TRBV9 and TRBJ2-7 provide the parts outside the CDR3, is DSGVTQTPKHLITATGQRVTLRCSPRSGDLSVYWYQQSLDQGLQFLIQYYNGEERAKGNILERFSAQQFPDLHSELNLSSLELGDSALYFCASSVATGGYEQYFGPGTRLTVT.

This clonotype was detected ten times or more. The rearrangement joins TRBV28 to TRBJ2-5; D not resolved. CDR3 length: 13 amino acids. Germline lookup yields CDR1 MDHEN and CDR2 SYDVKM. V was trimmed by 5 bases and J by 5 bases, leaving 12 bases between them. The CDR3 sequence: CASSPQLTETQYF. Written as DNA, the CDR3 is TGTGCCAGCAGTCCACAGTTAACCGAGACCCAGTACTTC.